Listed here are 9 T cell receptor beta chains from one sample, sequenced in a study of CD8 T cells in Susac syndrome. RNA, at about 0.45 to 1 ug, was reverse transcribed with random hexamers. TCRdb itself ran the immunoSEQ multiplex PCR reads through MiXCR, one entry per CDR3 protein. Among 150,000 to 190,000 distinct CDR3 sequences listed, approximately 96% were seen once. The specimen sequenced was CD4+ T cells from PBMCs. The receptor source for this set is a human donor with Susac syndrome.

This clonotype was seen just once. V usage is TRBV18 and J usage is TRBJ1-5; tentatively, D is TRBD1 (5 bases). Deletions cut 3 bases from V and 6 bases from J, with 9 bases between. The CDR3 runs 13 residues. Germline V CDR1 and CDR2: KGHSH, LQKENI. The CDR3 loop reads CASSPTEGQPQHF. The CDR3, as DNA: TGTGCCAGCTCACCGACAGAGGGTCAGCCCCAGCATTTT.

This clonotype showed up just once. The rearrangement joins TRBV12-3 or TRBV12-4 to TRBJ2-7; D possibly corresponds to TRBD2 (5 bases). This CDR3 spans 13 amino acids. V was trimmed by 5 bases and J by 2 bases, leaving 10 bases between them. The CDR3 coding sequence is TGTGCCAGCAGTCGCGGACTGCCCTACGAGCAGTACTTC. Its translation is CASSRGLPYEQYF.

There are a few counts of this clonotype. The rearrangement joins TRBV6-2 or TRBV6-3 to TRBJ2-6; D remains unclear. CDR3 length equals 13 residues. Looked up from germline, CDR1 is MNHEY and CDR2 is SVGEGT. V gave up 0 bases and J gave up 3 bases, with 0 bases separating them. Here the CDR3 reads CASSYSGANVLTF. As DNA, the CDR3 is TGTGCCAGCAGTTACTCTGGGGCCAACGTCCTGACTTTC.

The CDR3 is CASSFGSSETQYF. The CDR3 nucleotides read TGTGCCAGCAGCTTCGGAAGCTCGGAGACCCAGTACTTC. This chain connects TRBV11-2 to TRBJ2-5; no definite D call. The CDR3 runs 13 residues. Trimming took 3 bases from V and 5 from J, leaving 10 bases between them. Germline V gene lookup returns CDR1 SGHAT and CDR2 FQNNGV. Together with reference TRBV11-2 and TRBJ2-5, the CDR3 gives the full variable domain: EAGVAQSPRYKIIEKRQSVAFWCNPISGHATLYWYQQILGQGPKLLIQFQNNGVVDDSQLPKDRFSAERLKGVDSTLKIQPAKLEDSAVYLCASSFGSSETQYFGPGTRLLVL.

The rearrangement links TRBV6-6 to TRBJ2-7; 7 nucleotides line up with TRBD1. Unmatched junction bases numbered 9, after V lost 0 bases and J lost 4 bases. Germline-derived CDR1 and CDR2 are MNHNY and SVGAGI (reference sequence). This CDR3 is 16 amino acids long. The CDR3 DNA is TGTGCCAGCAGTTACTCAAGGTCAGGGGGTGGATACGAGCAGTACTTC. Its protein is CASSYSRSGGGYEQYF.

The chain has TRBV7-2 and TRBJ1-6; D possibly corresponds to TRBD1 (6 bases). CDR1 and CDR2 (germline): SGHTA, FQGNSA. V shed 5 bases and J shed 14 bases, with 10 bases lying between them. The CDR3 is 11 amino acids. The CDR3 reads CASSMEGALHF. Here the CDR3 DNA reads TGTGCCAGCAGCATGGAGGGGGCCCTCCACTTT.

The J gene is TRBJ2-7, the V gene TRBV6-6, with D possibly matching TRBD2 (6 bases). The CDR3 totals 14 residues. The germline V gene encodes CDR1 MNHNY and CDR2 SVGAGI (reference sequence). Trimming removed 2 bases at V and 7 bases at J, with 15 bases between. The DNA of the CDR3 is TGTGCCAGCAGTTACAAGGGAGGAGTTGGGGAGCAGTACTTC. It specifies CASSYKGGVGEQYF.

This CDR3 is CASSQEQGRSYEQYF. The CDR3 bases are TGCGCCAGCAGCCAAGAACAGGGGAGATCCTACGAGCAGTACTTC. V is TRBV4-3 and J is TRBJ2-7; 7 bases match TRBD1. This CDR3 region has 15 residues. Germline-derived CDR1 and CDR2 are LGHNA and YSLEER. V gave up 0 bases and J gave up 1 base; unmatched junction bases: 3.

This rearrangement joins TRBV3-1 to TRBJ1-2, with D possibly being TRBD1 (5 bases). The CDR3 covers 14 residues. Germline CDR1 LGHDT, CDR2 YNNKEL (reference sequence). Trimming pared 4 bases from V and 1 base from J, leaving 10 bases between. The CDR3 DNA sequence: TGTGCCAGCAGCCCGGGACCTAGTAACTATGGCTACACCTTC. Translated: CASSPGPSNYGYTF. The complete variable domain, with remaining parts taken from reference TRBV3-1 and TRBJ1-2, reads DTAVSQTPKYLVTQMGNDKSIKCEQNLGHDTMYWYKQDSKKFLKIMFSYNNKELIINETVPNRFSPKSPDKAHLNLHINSLELGDSAVYFCASSPGPSNYGYTFGSGTRLTVV.